This T cell receptor (beta chain) came from a study of shared clonotypes between healthy human individuals. V lost 5 bases to trimming and J lost 5 bases, with 7 bases between them. Germline V gene sequence: CDR1 SEHNR, CDR2 FQNEAQ (reference sequence). This CDR3 region has 12 residues. The repertoire was sequenced with immunoSEQ multiplex PCR; TCRdb's copy has only in-frame clones and lacks some. The data show roughly 700,000 clones, about 92% seen once. The sequenced sample consisted of memory CD8+ T cells from PBMCs. Subset of the sample: CD45RO+ cells pooled with CCR7-negative TemRA cells. The receptor's source is a man younger than 30 in good health. Some clones in this sample may be carry-over from other donors' samples. This sequence joins TRBV7-9 and TRBJ2-1; no reliable D call. The CDR3 is CASSPLHNEQFF. Written as DNA, the CDR3 is TGTGCCAGCAGCCCACTTCACAATGAGCAGTTCTTC.